The following is a T cell receptor beta chain sequence with its context. The sample is drawn from a study of blood T cell repertoires in COVID-19. Turning to the study itself: From T cells, B-cell-depleted T cells, or PBMCs came the material, which was cDNA or gDNA.

The method was immunoSEQ multiplex PCR; TCRdb's version includes in-frame clones alone and lacks a portion of them. The data contain over 130,000 clones, about 83% of them singletons. Individuals drawn from 24 US areas were about 18 to 90 years old. The specimen was PBMCs or T cells enriched from blood (not recorded which). The TCR sequence derives from a woman between 45 and 65 years old with acute COVID-19.

DNA for the CDR3: TGTGCCAGCGAAAGAGGAGCGGGAGCCCGCGAGCAGTACTTC. Protein product: CASERGAGAREQYF. The chain carries TRBV7-2 and TRBJ2-7; TRBD2 matches 8 bases. Germline CDR1 is SGHTA and CDR2 is FQGNSA. CDR3 size: 14 residues. Trimming took 8 bases from V and 6 from J; bases not matched to a gene: 12.